Following are 5 T cell receptor beta chains from one sample sequenced in a study of cytotoxic CD8 clonotypes in ibrutinib-treated CLL. TCRdb's copy holds only in-frame clones and misses some; the assay was immunoSEQ multiplex PCR. The sample records roughly 250,000 clones, 60% to 75% being singletons. This specimen was PBMCs, taken after 24 months of ibrutinib treatment. The receptors come from a human donor with chronic lymphocytic leukemia.

The genes are TRBV6-4 and TRBJ1-4; 8 bases are a match to TRBD1. The CDR3 spans 20 residues. CDR1 MRHNA and CDR2 SNTAGT come from the germline V gene. The V segment lost 6 bases and the J segment 2 bases; nucleotides outside the gene matches: 20. CDR3 in DNA: TGTGCCAGCAGCGTTAACGGACAGGGCGGACTGGGTGAGACTAATGAAAAACTGTTTTTT. Residues: CASSVNGQGGLGETNEKLFF.

This clone was found a few times. The chain carries TRBV6-6 and TRBJ2-5, with TRBD2 matching 7 bases. The V and J ends lost 6 bases and 2 bases, in that order; junction bases with no gene match: 12. This CDR3 is 16 amino acids long. CDR1 MNHNY and CDR2 SVGAGI come from the germline V gene (reference sequence). The CDR3 DNA reads as TGTGCCAGCAGAACAAACCTACTAGCGACGCAAGAGACCCAGTACTTC. This sequence encodes CASRTNLLATQETQYF.

The V call is TRBV5-8, the J call TRBJ2-1; 11 bases agree with TRBD2. CDR1 is SGHTS and CDR2 is YDEGEE in the germline V gene. CDR3 length: 17 amino acids. Germline trimming cut 6 bases from V and 2 bases from J; bases unmatched to any gene: 10. As DNA, the CDR3 is TGTGCCAGCACCGACCCGACTAGCGGGATAGCCTACAATGAGCAGTTCTTC. It encodes CASTDPTSGIAYNEQFF.

This chain connects TRBV15 to TRBJ1-5, with 8 bases matching TRBD1. CDR3 length: 15 residues. From germline, CDR1 is LNHNV and CDR2 YYDKDF (reference sequence). V trimming: 4 bases; J trimming: 7 bases; junction bases outside the gene matches: 9. CDR3 nucleotides: TGTGCCACCAGCAAGACGACAGGGGAGGAGCAGCCCCAGCATTTT. Encoded protein: CATSKTTGEEQPQHF.

V usage is TRBV5-6 and J usage is TRBJ1-1; D is ambiguous. CDR1 SGHDT and CDR2 YYEEEE come from the germline V gene. CDR3 size: 15 residues. V lost 0 bases, J lost 3 bases, and 12 bases lay in between. DNA of the CDR3: TGTGCCAGCAGCTTGGCGCTGGGAGGGTACACTGAAGCTTTCTTT. Its protein is CASSLALGGYTEAFF.